This T cell receptor beta chain came from a study of response to subunit inactivated influenza vaccine. Points from the study as a whole: Authors suggested each seasonal influenza vaccination recruits few new T cells.

Remarks on this clonotype: The target antigen is unknown.

One entry per CDR3 protein, called by TCRdb with MiXCR from the RT-PCR reads. Counted here are about 190,000 distinct CDR3 sequences, around 14% occurring once; the ten biggest clones make up about 25%. The germline V and J ends were trimmed by 2 bases and 0 bases, with 13 bases remaining between them. The CDR3 is 17 amino acids. This receptor was obtained from a man aged 50-59 years who received an inactivated influenza vaccine. This chain links TRBV12-3 or TRBV12-4 with TRBJ2-2, with a weak D call TRBD2 (5 bases). Specimen: CD8+ T cells sorted from PBMCs, collected more than 4 days after vaccination. The CDR3 region has the DNA TGTGCCAGCAGTTTATGGCCCGGGGAAGCGAACACCGGGGAGCTGTTTTTT. Protein: CASSLWPGEANTGELFF.